Listed below are T cell receptor beta chains from one sample, sequenced in a study of response to subunit inactivated influenza vaccine. TCRdb processed the RT-PCR reads anew with MiXCR; each CDR3 protein has one entry. The repertoire holds 500,000 to 750,000 distinct CDR3 sequences, with around 13% as singletons. Specimen: PBMCs from blood, collected roughly 12 days after vaccination. The source of these receptors is a man aged 50-60 years who received an inactivated influenza vaccine. Each CDR3 is given with its conserved first and last residue. Each record gives: D gene, V gene, clone size, J gene, CDR3 protein, CDR3 DNA. The D gene is left open where the match is weak. The listing skips clone size in some rows; elsewhere it reads once, few, many or a size class.

D gene: TRBD1; V gene: TRBV5-5; clone size: NA; J gene: TRBJ2-7; CDR3 protein: CASSLAGTADYEQYF; CDR3 DNA: TGTGCCAGCAGCTTGGCCGGGACAGCCGACTACGAGCAGTACTTC
D gene: NA; V gene: TRBV7-9; clone size: many; J gene: TRBJ1-3; CDR3 protein: CASSFSTSGNTIYF; CDR3 DNA: TGTGCCAGCAGCTTTAGTACCTCTGGAAACACCATATATTTT
D gene: NA; V gene: TRBV6-5; clone size: NA; J gene: TRBJ2-1; CDR3 protein: CASSYGPSSSLLNEQFF; CDR3 DNA: TGTGCCAGCAGTTACGGCCCTAGCAGCTCCTTACTCAATGAGCAGTTCTTC
D gene: NA; V gene: TRBV7-2; clone size: many; J gene: TRBJ2-1; CDR3 protein: CASSLVSAMEQFF; CDR3 DNA: TGTGCCAGCAGCTTAGTTAGCGCTATGGAGCAGTTCTTC
D gene: TRBD2; V gene: TRBV12-3/TRBV12-4; clone size: NA; J gene: TRBJ2-5; CDR3 protein: CASSFASGGGEETQYF; CDR3 DNA: TGTGCCAGCAGTTTTGCTAGCGGGGGGGGAGAAGAGACCCAGTACTTC
D gene: NA; V gene: TRBV18; clone size: NA; J gene: TRBJ2-7; CDR3 protein: CASSPDVREQYF; CDR3 DNA: TGTGCCAGCTCACCAGATGTCCGCGAGCAGTACTTC
D gene: NA; V gene: TRBV7-2; clone size: once; J gene: TRBJ1-1; CDR3 protein: CASSWDPGRTEAFF; CDR3 DNA: TGTGCCAGCAGCTGGGACCCAGGAAGAACTGAAGCTTTCTTT
D gene: NA; V gene: TRBV7-9; clone size: many; J gene: TRBJ2-1; CDR3 protein: CASSLEGGSYNEQFF; CDR3 DNA: TGTGCCAGCAGCTTAGAGGGCGGGTCCTACAATGAGCAGTTCTTC
D gene: NA; V gene: TRBV7-2; clone size: few; J gene: TRBJ2-5; CDR3 protein: CASSFHEDIQETQYF; CDR3 DNA: TGTGCCAGCAGCTTCCACGAGGACATCCAAGAGACCCAGTACTTC
D gene: NA; V gene: TRBV7-8; clone size: NA; J gene: TRBJ2-3; CDR3 protein: CASSTGTEFSSTDTQYF; CDR3 DNA: TGTGCCAGCAGCACCGGGACGGAATTTTCTAGCACAGATACGCAGTATTTT